The 23 T cell receptor beta chains presented below share a single source sample, sequenced in a study of blood T cell repertoires in COVID-19. Assay used: immunoSEQ multiplex PCR; TCRdb lists only in-frame clones, some missing. The sample lists approximately 140,000 clones, 70% to 85% occurring once. Sequencing used peripheral blood. The receptors were sampled from a man in his 60s with acute or convalescent COVID-19.

The V and J genes are TRBV27 and TRBJ1-3; 7 nucleotides agree with TRBD1. The CDR3 length is 16 residues. V shed 6 bases and J 3 bases; nucleotides not matched to a gene: 11. Germline-derived CDR1 and CDR2 are MNHEY and SMNVEV (reference sequence). CDR3 loop: CASSSRTGGRGNTIYF. In DNA form, the CDR3 reads TGTGCCAGCAGCTCTCGGACAGGCGGTCGTGGAAACACCATATATTTT.

The table lists this clone with a count of one. This chain links TRBV28 with TRBJ1-3, with a tentative D call TRBD1 (5 bases). CDR3 length equals 13 residues. Germline V gene lookup returns CDR1 MDHEN and CDR2 SYDVKM. The CDR3 nucleotides are TGTGTTAGCGGGGCGGGGGCTGGAAACACCATATATTTT. This encodes CVSGAGAGNTIYF.

This chain joins TRBV7-6 and TRBJ2-5, with TRBD1 identical over 11 bases. Unmatched junction bases numbered 15, after V lost 4 bases and J lost 5 bases. The CDR3 length is 18 residues. CDR1 SGHVS and CDR2 FNYEAQ come from the germline V gene. The CDR3 DNA reads TGTGCCAGCAGCTATTTAGGACTAGGACAGGGGGCTTTGGAGACCCAGTACTTC. The encoded protein is CASSYLGLGQGALETQYF.

The chain carries TRBV28 and TRBJ1-4; D is uncertain. With 5 bases removed from V and 3 bases from J, the gap between germline ends came to 13 bases. The CDR3 length is 15 residues. Germline CDR1 and CDR2: MDHEN and SYDVKM. CDR3 residues: CASSPTSNSNEKLFF. The CDR3 coding sequence is TGTGCCAGCAGTCCCACGAGCAATTCTAATGAAAAACTGTTTTTT. The complete variable domain, with remaining parts taken from reference TRBV28 and TRBJ1-4, reads DVKVTQSSRYLVKRTGEKVFLECVQDMDHENMFWYRQDPGLGLRLIYFSYDVKMKEKGDIPEGYSVSREKKERFSLILESASTNQTSMYLCASSPTSNSNEKLFFGSGTQLSVL.

This clone turned up a few times. The DNA for the CDR3 is TGTGCCAGCTCAGGGACTGGTGGAAACACCATATATTTT. It translates to CASSGTGGNTIYF. V and J are TRBV9 and TRBJ1-3, with a possible D match to TRBD1 (5 bases). The germline V gene has CDR1 SGDLS and CDR2 YYNGEE. CDR3 length: 13 residues. V lost 7 bases, J lost 3 bases, and 11 bases lay in between.

The chain uses TRBV5-6 and TRBJ1-1; 8 bases agree with TRBD1. Per the germline V gene, CDR1 is SGHDT and CDR2 is YYEEEE. J was trimmed by 3 bases and V by 4 bases; bases with no gene match: 5. The CDR3 length is 14 residues. This CDR3 is CASSIDRGDTEAFF. Here the CDR3 DNA reads TGTGCCAGCAGCATTGACAGGGGCGACACTGAAGCTTTCTTT.

The chain joins TRBV5-6 to TRBJ1-4; 8 positions agree with TRBD1. The CDR3 extends over 14 amino acids. CDR1 is SGHDT, CDR2 YYEEEE, per germline. V lost 4 bases and J lost 8; bases outside the gene matches: 7. The CDR3 is CASSVGQGFEKLFF. As DNA, the CDR3 is TGTGCCAGCAGCGTAGGACAGGGCTTCGAAAAACTGTTTTTT.

This clone was seen a handful of times. The chain uses TRBV10-3 and TRBJ2-3, with 8 bases matching TRBD1. Germline assignment: CDR1 ENHRY and CDR2 SYGVKD. Unmatched junction bases numbered 5, after V lost 6 bases and J lost 0 bases. This CDR3 comprises 15 residues. The CDR3 protein is CAIRSGQASTDTQYF. The CDR3 coding sequence is TGTGCCATCAGGTCGGGACAGGCGAGCACAGATACGCAGTATTTT.

V is TRBV7-2 and J is TRBJ2-1; perhaps TRBD2 as D (5 bases). Germline V gene data show CDR1 as SGHTA and CDR2 as FQGNSA. V lost 1 base, J lost 10 bases, and 17 bases lay in between. The CDR3 spans 15 residues. The DNA of the CDR3 is TGTGCCAGCAGCTTAGGGAGGTCCTTATTGATAGAGCAGTTCTTC. This translates into CASSLGRSLLIEQFF.

The genes are TRBV19 and TRBJ2-1, with 11 bases lining up with TRBD2. In germline, CDR1 is LNHDA, CDR2 SQIVND (reference sequence). The V and J ends lost 2 bases and 5 bases, in that order; junction bases with no gene match: 2. This CDR3 region has 15 residues. The CDR3 here is CASSITSGGHNEQFF. CDR3 coding DNA: TGTGCCAGTAGTATAACTAGCGGGGGCCACAATGAGCAGTTCTTC.

J is TRBJ2-1 and V is TRBV10-3; D remains unclear. The CDR3 length is 12 residues. Trimming removed 0 bases at V and 15 bases at J, with 12 bases between. Looked up from germline, CDR1 is ENHRY and CDR2 is SYGVKD. The CDR3 spells CAISESPGNRFF. CDR3 bases: TGTGCCATCAGTGAGTCCCCAGGAAATCGGTTCTTC.

This chain uses TRBV5-3 with TRBJ2-7; 8 nucleotides agree with TRBD2. TRBV5-3 has ORF status, its function being uncertain. With 3 bases clipped from V and 0 bases from J, the junction kept 5 bases outside the gene matches. The CDR3 consists of 15 residues. As DNA, the CDR3 is TGTGCCAGAAGCTCTAGCGGGCGTAGCTCCTACGAGCAGTACTTC. The encoded protein is CARSSSGRSSYEQYF.

This chain connects TRBV19 to TRBJ1-5, with TRBD1 identical over 8 bases. From germline, CDR1 is LNHDA and CDR2 SQIVND (reference sequence). V was clipped by 5 bases and J by 9 bases; unmatched bases: 6. The CDR3 length is 13 residues. DNA of the CDR3: TGTGCCAGTAGTGACAGGGGACTAACGCCCCAGCATTTT. It yields the protein CASSDRGLTPQHF.

The chain is built from TRBV4-2 and TRBJ1-3, with TRBD1 as a possible D gene (6 bases). The CDR3 length is 21 residues. The germline V gene has CDR1 LGHNA and CDR2 YNFKEQ. The V gene lost 0 bases and the J gene lost 0 bases, with 24 bases spanning the gap. CDR3 nucleotide sequence: TGTGCCAGCAGCCAAGAGGTCGAGGCCAGGGGCCGGCTTAGCTCTGGAAACACCATATATTTT. It codes for CASSQEVEARGRLSSGNTIYF.

The chain is built from TRBV5-1 and TRBJ2-7; TRBD2 aligns across 11 bases. Per germline, CDR1 SGHRS and CDR2 YFSETQ. This CDR3 comprises 16 residues. The V and J ends lost 4 bases and 0 bases, in that order; junction bases with no gene match: 6. CDR3 in amino acids: CASSVPGLADSYEQYF. Here the CDR3 DNA reads TGCGCCAGCAGCGTCCCGGGACTAGCGGACTCCTACGAGCAGTACTTC.

The chain has TRBV30 and TRBJ1-6; D might be TRBD1 (6 bases). The CDR3 is made up of 14 amino acids. Germline values: CDR1 GTSNPN, CDR2 SVGIG (reference sequence). Trimming left V 8 bases short and J 10 bases short, with 21 bases between. The CDR3 coding sequence is TGTGCCCTTATGCAACAGGGTTTTAGATCACCCCTCCACTTT. Its translation: CALMQQGFRSPLHF.

This chain's CDR3 is CASSFGTGGGTEAFF. In DNA, the CDR3 is TGTGCCAGCAGCTTTGGGACAGGGGGTGGCACTGAAGCTTTCTTT. The chain has TRBV7-2 and TRBJ1-1; 11 bases are a match to TRBD1. This CDR3 spans 15 amino acids. V shed 3 bases and J 4 bases; nucleotides not matched to a gene: 4. Per the germline V gene, CDR1 is SGHTA and CDR2 is FQGNSA.

This CDR3 reads CASSLLWDQPQHF. CDR3 sequence (DNA): TGTGCCAGCAGCCTACTATGGGATCAGCCCCAGCATTTT. The chain couples TRBV2 to TRBJ1-5; D is undetermined. The germline V and J ends were trimmed by 6 bases and 5 bases, with 11 bases remaining between them. This CDR3 spans 13 amino acids. The germline V gene encodes CDR1 SNHLY and CDR2 FYNNEI. Full variable domain (outside the CDR3, taken from reference TRBV2 and TRBJ1-5): EPEVTQTPSHQVTQMGQEVILRCVPISNHLYFYWYRQILGQKVEFLVSFYNNEISEKSEIFDDQFSVERPDGSNFTLKIRSTKLEDSAMYFCASSLLWDQPQHFGDGTRLSIL.

The genes are TRBV27 and TRBJ2-7; 10 nucleotides agree with TRBD2. This CDR3 spans 14 amino acids. After removal of 8 bases from V and 2 bases from J, the junction contained 6 bases not matched to a gene. Germline V CDR1 and CDR2: MNHEY, SMNVEV (reference sequence). The CDR3 bases are TGTGCCAGCGCTCTCAGCGGGAGGGCCTACGAGCAGTACTTC. Its protein is CASALSGRAYEQYF.

This chain links TRBV24-1 with TRBJ1-1; D is unclear. Per the germline V gene, CDR1 is KGHDR and CDR2 is SFDVKD. Trimming removed 0 bases from V and 7 bases from J, with 5 bases in between. The CDR3 covers 12 residues. The CDR3 region has the DNA TGTGCCACCAGTGATTTGACGGGTGAAGCTTTCTTT. Protein sequence: CATSDLTGEAFF.

The rearrangement uses TRBV12-3 or TRBV12-4 and TRBJ1-1; D not resolved. CDR3 length: 13 amino acids. The V end lost 1 base, the J end lost 10 bases, and 13 bases lay between the germline ends. DNA for the CDR3: TGTGCCAGCAGTTTAGGGGCAGGCATGCGAGCTTTCTTT. Amino acid sequence: CASSLGAGMRAFF.

V usage is TRBV19 and J usage is TRBJ2-2; 7 bases fit TRBD1. The CDR3 extends over 15 amino acids. With V trimmed by 6 bases and J by 3 bases, 7 bases remained unmatched. Germline CDR1 is LNHDA and CDR2 is SQIVND (reference sequence). CDR3 sequence reads: CASRGSGTDTGELFF. CDR3 DNA sequence: TGTGCCAGTAGGGGCTCCGGGACAGACACCGGGGAGCTGTTTTTT.

The chain joins TRBV5-1 to TRBJ2-3; 14 bases fit TRBD2. J was trimmed by 4 bases and V by 0 bases; bases with no gene match: 1. Germline CDR1 reads SGHRS; CDR2 reads YFSETQ. The CDR3 sequence is 16 residues long. The CDR3 coding sequence is TGCGCCAGCAGCTTGGCGACTAGCGGGAGGGCAGATACGCAGTATTTT. It encodes CASSLATSGRADTQYF.